The present T cell receptor beta chain was sequenced within a study of cytomegalovirus exposure and HLA in healthy donors. Across the whole study: Both the approximately 120 validation repertoires and the 666 first-cohort repertoires used the same platform, as reported by a later analysis. Notes on the study in general: A few CMV-associated chains were confirmed in vitro to be specific for CMV antigens.

With respect to this clone: Its antigen is not identified.

Trimming pared 3 bases from V and 8 bases from J, leaving 6 bases between. The CDR3 sequence is 12 residues long. Germline loops: CDR1 SGHNT, CDR2 YYREEE (reference sequence). Using immunoSEQ multiplex PCR, the repertoire was profiled, and TCRdb retains in-frame clones only, with some absent. The repertoire holds 100,000 to 130,000 clones, with approximately 95% as singletons. The study drew the donors from its approximately 110-subject validation cohort, separate from the approximately 700-subject first cohort. This TCR was sampled from a woman between 18 and 29 years old in good health and CMV-seronegative. The chain is built from TRBV5-4 and TRBJ1-6; D not certain. The sequenced sample consisted of PBMCs. The CDR3 loop reads CASSSLDSPLHF. CDR3 in DNA: TGTGCCAGCAGCTCACTCGATTCACCCCTCCACTTT. The full variable domain, rest sourced from reference TRBV5-4 and TRBJ1-6, is ETGVTQSPTHLIKTRGQQVTLRCSSQSGHNTVSWYQQALGQGPQFIFQYYREEENGRGNFPPRFSGLQFPNYSSELNVNALELDDSALYLCASSSLDSPLHFGNGTRLTVT.